A single sample is the source of the 7 T cell receptor beta chains below, sequenced in a study of vaccination and CD4 T cells after COVID-19. Treatment of the sample: approximately nine-day PBMC culture with coronavirus spike peptide pools or control peptides (ViraFEST assay). An Oncomine TCR Beta short-read assay was used to sequence the DNA from cultured CD4+ T cells. TCRdb processed the PCR reads anew with MiXCR; each CDR3 protein has one entry. The data hold over 15,000 distinct CDR3 sequences, with roughly 43% observed a single time. These receptors' antigens are unknown. The input for sequencing was CD4+ T cells from blood, cultured in vitro, taken before SARS-CoV-2 vaccination. The receptors were gathered from a human donor who had recovered from COVID-19.

The gene calls are TRBV10-3 and TRBJ2-7; no clear D. The CDR3 contains 13 residues. The V end lost 10 bases, the J end lost 2 bases, and 15 bases lay between the germline ends. Germline CDR1 ENHRY, CDR2 SYGVKD. In DNA, the CDR3 is TGTGCCACCCAAACCGTGGTTCCCTACGAGCAGTACTTC. Amino acids: CATQTVVPYEQYF.

This clonotype came up a few times. The chain is built from TRBV7-3 and TRBJ2-2; D uncertain. CDR3 length: 14 amino acids. The germline gives CDR1 SGHTA, CDR2 FQGTGA. V was cut by 5 bases and J by 5 bases, with 12 bases left in between. The CDR3, as DNA: TGTGCCAGCAGCCTTTCCCTAGGAACCGGGGAGCTGTTTTTT. Translation gives CASSLSLGTGELFF.

V gene TRBV20-1 combines with J gene TRBJ2-2; 10 positions match TRBD1. In germline, CDR1 is DFQATT, CDR2 SNEGSKA (reference sequence). V dropped 2 bases and J dropped 5; count of bases not matched to a gene: 8. The CDR3 loop spans 16 amino acids. The CDR3 sequence: CSARPGGQGRTGELFF. CDR3 in DNA: TGCAGTGCTAGACCGGGGGGACAGGGGCGGACCGGGGAGCTGTTTTTT.

For this clonotype: Relative to the germline gene, one junction end is altered; a read error may explain this. The rearrangement uses TRBV27 and TRBJ1-5; D ambiguous. Germline V gene lookup returns CDR1 MNHEY and CDR2 SMNVEV (reference sequence). The CDR3 length is 16 residues. The CDR3 DNA is TGTGCCAGCAGTTTATCGGCAGGATATAGCAATCGGCCCCAGCATTTT. It yields the protein CASSLSAGYSNRPQHF.

V is TRBV5-4 and J is TRBJ2-5, with TRBD1 as a possible D gene (5 bases). The CDR3 loop spans 16 amino acids. V was clipped by 6 bases and J by 1 base, with 19 bases between them. From germline, CDR1 is SGHNT and CDR2 YYREEE (reference sequence). CDR3: CASNERNRQFQETQYF. CDR3 sequence (DNA): TGTGCCAGCAACGAACGTAACAGACAGTTCCAAGAGACCCAGTACTTC.

This chain links TRBV6-1 with TRBJ2-7; D possibly corresponds to TRBD1 (5 bases). Trimming took off 6 bases at V and 3 bases at J, with 12 bases between the two ends. This CDR3 has 13 residues. The germline gives CDR1 MNHNS, CDR2 SASEGT. The CDR3: CASSAGHGYEQYF. The CDR3 DNA sequence: TGTGCCAGCAGCGCCGGACATGGCTACGAGCAGTACTTC.

This clonotype has a handful of counts. V usage is TRBV10-3 and J usage is TRBJ1-6, with TRBD1 matching 7 bases. Germline CDR1 reads ENHRY; CDR2 reads SYGVKD. The junction had 10 bases not matched to a gene; V was cut back by 3 bases and J by 2 bases. The CDR3 extends over 18 amino acids. This chain's CDR3 is CAISDPPTGTAYNSPLHF. CDR3 bases: TGTGCCATCAGTGACCCCCCGACGGGGACAGCCTATAATTCACCCCTCCACTTT.